This T cell receptor beta chain was recorded in a study of T cells in Graves' hyperthyroidism and ophthalmopathy (dated by TCRdb to about 2019). At the level of the whole study: Peripheral blood was sampled at the time of initial diagnosis, prior to any treatment. A discovery cohort of about 100 patients, roughly 40 with Graves' ophthalmopathy and about 58 with stable Graves' hyperthyroidism, was used to find distinguishing TCR V-J signatures. Prospective prediction of ophthalmopathy was tested in an independent validation cohort consisting of fewer than 20 hyperthyroidism patients and around 17 patients who later progressed to ophthalmopathy. The 100 discovery patients were randomly split 7:3 into training and test sets. In more than 5 Graves' hyperthyroidism patients, the study also compared T-cell repertoires from thyroid tissue with T-cell repertoires from blood. After sampling, hyperthyroidism patients received methimazole starting at 30 mg daily, and ophthalmopathy patients received high-dose intravenous methylprednisolone. TCR Vbeta CDR3 sequencing of some 140 peripheral blood samples (approximately 44 ophthalmopathy, 75 hyperthyroidism and around 17 progressor patients) is reported in the paper.

Hyperthyroidism patients were newly diagnosed, had a disease duration of under 2 months, and were aged 18 to 65 years. Exclusion was applied to patients with uncontrolled infections, other autoimmune diseases, pregnancy or lactation. Diagnoses were established on the basis of clinical symptoms, serum thyroxine and TRAb, thyroid ultrasound, and orbital computed tomography. Blood from progressor patients was collected at the time of first diagnosis with hyperthyroidism, before any ophthalmopathy symptoms had appeared. PBMCs were isolated from approximately 10 ml of fresh peripheral blood by Ficoll-Paque density gradient centrifugation. Progressor patients were first diagnosed with Graves' hyperthyroidism and then developed ophthalmopathy during follow-up. Trizol reagent was used to extract total RNA, and RNA quality was then checked on an Agilent 2100 Bioanalyzer. A word on this clonotype: The target of this receptor is not known. No base quality information exists; no much larger clone differs at one position.

The TCR beta CDR3 regions were amplified from the RNA transcripts. A first-round RT-PCR of the TCR CDR3 used the HTBI primer set with the Qiagen OneStep RT-PCR kit. Libraries were constructed in a second round of multiplex PCR, after which size selection and purification were carried out. Paired-end sequencing of the libraries was performed with 100 bp reads on an Illumina HiSeq2000. On the authors' methods: SOAPnuke was used to process the raw data, with reads discarded if the reads contained adapters or uncalled bases, had a mean Phred below 15, or lacked an exact constant-primer or identifier match. High-quality paired reads were merged using COPE v1.2.5, and each unique nucleotide sequence was defined as a clonotype. MiTCR v1.1 was used to align clonotypes to the IMGT TRBV, TRBD and TRBJ reference segments. The analysis was restricted to V-J combinations with a frequency above 0.0001, which together covered 99.2% of the repertoires. A TCS score was defined as the ratio between F50 (clonal expansion) and ExV (chaos), using BLOSUM62-based TCRdist between CDR3 peptides within each V-J. Welch's t-statistics and random forest reduced 500 to 650 V-J features to some 14, which were used in a naive Bayes classifier (R e1071). The raw public data were reprocessed by TCRdb itself: fastp quality trimming at Q25, MiXCR clonotype calling, in-frame beta chains only. Under each unique CDR3 protein, matching rows form one entry showing the most common genes and DNA. The V and J calls were determined by TCRdb, not by the authors. The sample includes fewer than 400,000 distinct CDR3 sequences, with around 16% observed a single time. The ten largest clones add up to around 30% of the sample.

The full study reports these points: During validation, the model predicted progression to ophthalmopathy a median of about 6.5 months ahead of onset, with roughly 65% sensitivity and roughly 72% specificity. In cross-validation, a model built on a 13 V-J signature told ophthalmopathy apart from stable hyperthyroidism with just under 90% sensitivity and approximately 81% specificity, and in testing the same model reached 80%/75%. Sample size was not statistically predetermined, and blinding of investigators to group allocation was not performed. Most expanded thyroid clonotypes (frequency above 0.001) were also detected in blood, a finding suggesting that blood repertoires may reflect thyroid immune responses.

CDR1 is given as SEHNR and CDR2 as FQNEAQ, both from the germline V gene (reference sequence). The CDR3, cysteine through phenylalanine, is 15 amino acids long. The entry retains the CDR3 DNA only, 45 bases that are in frame from base 1. At the junction V is shortened by 2 bases and J by 5 bases; bases outside the gene matches: 8. The receptor's source is a woman aged 18-30 years with Graves' hyperthyroidism that later progressed to Graves' ophthalmopathy. The chain is assembled from TRBV7-9 and TRBJ2-7; 8 bases in the middle match TRBD1. Input material: blood. At the DNA level, the sequence is TGTGCCAGCAGCTTAACCTACAGGGGGGAGGACGAGCAGTACTTC. The resulting protein is CASSLTYRGEDEQYF.